The rows below give T cell receptor beta chains drawn from one sample of a study of graft-versus-host responses after intestinal transplantation. Their antigens are not known. Only in-frame clones appear in the TCRdb table, and some are missing; sequencing was by immunoSEQ multiplex PCR. The table includes about 70,000 clones, approximately 94% detected once. Sequences were derived from unstimulated CD8+ T cells sorted from spleen or lymph node cells, sampled before intestinal transplant. All receptors derive from a human donor who received an intestinal transplant. Each CDR3 is given without its conserved first and last residue.

v_call: TRBV5-1
j_call: .
cdr3_aa: ASSPGTGFREQY

v_call: TRBV27
j_call: TRBJ1-2
cdr3_aa: ASSLSYRQGADYYGYT

v_call: TRBV11-2
j_call: TRBJ2-7
cdr3_aa: ASSLGGSAYEQY

v_call: TRBV29-1
j_call: TRBJ2-7
cdr3_aa: SVWDREFTYEQY

v_call: TRBV2
j_call: TRBJ2-7
cdr3_aa: ASSRGPAEQY

v_call: TRBV28
j_call: TRBJ1-5
cdr3_aa: ASSLSWNQPQH

v_call: TRBV7-2
j_call: TRBJ1-3
cdr3_aa: ASSLSRGLGGNTIY

v_call: TRBV5-4
j_call: TRBJ1-2
cdr3_aa: ASSLDVANYGYT

v_call: TRBV6-1
j_call: TRBJ2-7
cdr3_aa: ASSEAPGVGYEQY

v_call: TRBV28
j_call: TRBJ2-7
cdr3_aa: ASRPTGDYEQY

v_call: TRBV5-6
j_call: TRBJ2-7
cdr3_aa: TSSFTSSSYEQY

v_call: TRBV7-8
j_call: TRBJ2-2
cdr3_aa: ASSSNDYIPGELF